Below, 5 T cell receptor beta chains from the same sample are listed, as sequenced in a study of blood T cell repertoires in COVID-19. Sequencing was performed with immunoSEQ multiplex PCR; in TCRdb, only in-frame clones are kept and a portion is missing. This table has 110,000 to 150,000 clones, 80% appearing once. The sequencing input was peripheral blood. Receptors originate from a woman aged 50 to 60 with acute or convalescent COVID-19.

The CDR3 DNA reads as TGTGCCAGCAGTGAGCTCTCCGGGAACACCATATATTTT. As protein: CASSELSGNTIYF. This chain uses TRBV2 with TRBJ1-3; D gene unclear. Trimming stripped 3 bases from V and 7 bases from J, with 10 bases between. The germline V gene has CDR1 SNHLY and CDR2 FYNNEI. This CDR3 has 13 amino acids.

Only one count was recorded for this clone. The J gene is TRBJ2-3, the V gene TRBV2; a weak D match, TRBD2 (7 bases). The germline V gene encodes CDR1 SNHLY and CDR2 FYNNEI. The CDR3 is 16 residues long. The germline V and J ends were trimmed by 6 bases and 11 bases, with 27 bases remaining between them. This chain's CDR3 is CASRINGLGGGVRQYF. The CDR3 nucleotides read TGTGCCAGCAGGATCAATGGACTAGGGGGAGGGGTAAGGCAGTATTTT. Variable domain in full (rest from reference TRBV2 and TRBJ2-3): EPEVTQTPSHQVTQMGQEVILRCVPISNHLYFYWYRQILGQKVEFLVSFYNNEISEKSEIFDDQFSVERPDGSNFTLKIRSTKLEDSAMYFCASRINGLGGGVRQYFGPGTRLTVL.

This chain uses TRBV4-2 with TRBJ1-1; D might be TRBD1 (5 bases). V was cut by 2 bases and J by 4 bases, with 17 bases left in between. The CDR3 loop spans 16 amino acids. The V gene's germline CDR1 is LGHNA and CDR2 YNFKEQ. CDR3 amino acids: CASSQQGIRGGTEAFF. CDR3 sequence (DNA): TGTGCCAGCAGCCAACAGGGTATCAGAGGCGGCACTGAAGCTTTCTTT.

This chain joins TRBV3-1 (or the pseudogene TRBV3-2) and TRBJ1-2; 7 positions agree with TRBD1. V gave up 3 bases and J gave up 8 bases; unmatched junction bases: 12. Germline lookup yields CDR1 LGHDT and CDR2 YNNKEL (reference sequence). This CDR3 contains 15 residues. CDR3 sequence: CASSQTGYKARGYTF. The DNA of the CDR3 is TGTGCCAGCAGCCAGACAGGGTATAAGGCTCGAGGCTACACCTTC.

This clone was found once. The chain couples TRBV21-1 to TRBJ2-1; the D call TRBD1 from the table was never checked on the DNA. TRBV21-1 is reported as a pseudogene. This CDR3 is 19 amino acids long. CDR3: CASSLPRRQGGSSYNEQFF. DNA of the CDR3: TGTGCCAGCAGCCTCCCCCGTCGACAGGGGGGGAGCTCCTACAATGAGCAGTTCTTC.